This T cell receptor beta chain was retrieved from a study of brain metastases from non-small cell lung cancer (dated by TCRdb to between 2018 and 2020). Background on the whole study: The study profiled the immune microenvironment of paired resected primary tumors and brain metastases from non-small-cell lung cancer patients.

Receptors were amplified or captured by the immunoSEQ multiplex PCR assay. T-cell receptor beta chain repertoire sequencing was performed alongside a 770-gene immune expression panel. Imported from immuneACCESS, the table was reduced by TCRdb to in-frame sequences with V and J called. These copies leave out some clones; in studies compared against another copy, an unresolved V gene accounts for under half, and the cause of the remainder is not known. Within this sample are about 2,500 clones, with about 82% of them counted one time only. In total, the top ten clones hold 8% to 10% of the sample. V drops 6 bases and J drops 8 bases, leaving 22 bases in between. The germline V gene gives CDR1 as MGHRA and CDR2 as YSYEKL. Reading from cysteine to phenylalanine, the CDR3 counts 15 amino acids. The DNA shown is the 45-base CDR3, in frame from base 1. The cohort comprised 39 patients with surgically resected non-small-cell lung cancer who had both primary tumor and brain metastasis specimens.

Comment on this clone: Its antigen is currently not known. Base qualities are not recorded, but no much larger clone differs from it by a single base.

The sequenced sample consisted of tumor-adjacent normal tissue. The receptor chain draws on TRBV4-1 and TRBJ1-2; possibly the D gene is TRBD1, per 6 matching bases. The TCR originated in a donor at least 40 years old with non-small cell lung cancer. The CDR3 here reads CASSPWEGGGNGYTF. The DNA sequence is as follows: TGCGCCAGCAGTCCGTGGGAAGGGGGGGGGAACGGCTACACCTTC.